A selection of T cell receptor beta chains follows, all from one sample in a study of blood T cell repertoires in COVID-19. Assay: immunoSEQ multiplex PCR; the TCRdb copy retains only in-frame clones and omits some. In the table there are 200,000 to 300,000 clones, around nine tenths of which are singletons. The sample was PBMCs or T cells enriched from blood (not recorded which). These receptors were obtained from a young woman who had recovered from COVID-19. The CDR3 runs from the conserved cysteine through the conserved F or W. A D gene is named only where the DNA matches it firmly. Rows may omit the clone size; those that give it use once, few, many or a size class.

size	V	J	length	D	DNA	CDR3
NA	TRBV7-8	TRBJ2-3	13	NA	TGTGCCAGCAGCCTAGGCGTGGCAGATACGCAGTATTTT	CASSLGVADTQYF
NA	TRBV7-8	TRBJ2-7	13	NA	TGTGCCAGCAGCTTAGCTAGAACCTACGAGCAGTACTTC	CASSLARTYEQYF
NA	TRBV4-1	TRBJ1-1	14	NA	TGCGCCAGCAGCCCCGAAGAGGGGGGGACTGAAGCTTTCTTT	CASSPEEGGTEAFF
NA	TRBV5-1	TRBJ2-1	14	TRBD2	TGCGCCAGCAGCCAAGCGGGGGGAAACAATGAGCAGTTCTTC	CASSQAGGNNEQFF
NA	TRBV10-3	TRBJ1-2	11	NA	TGTGCCATTGAGAGTTCCTATGGCTACACCTTC	CAIESSYGYTF
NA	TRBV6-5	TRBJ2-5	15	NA	TGTGCCAGCAGTTACGGTGCTAGACCCCAAGAGACCCAGTACTTC	CASSYGARPQETQYF
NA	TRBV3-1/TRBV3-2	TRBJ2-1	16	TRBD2	TGTGCCAGCAGCCGATCATCCGGACTAGTAGGCAATGAGCAGTTCTTC	CASSRSSGLVGNEQFF
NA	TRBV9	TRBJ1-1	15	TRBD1	TGTGCCAGCAGCGTAGATACAGGGGGCCGCACTGAAGCTTTCTTT	CASSVDTGGRTEAFF
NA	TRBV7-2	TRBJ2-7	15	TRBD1	TGTGCCAGCAGCGCGGGACAGGGGGAAACCTACGAGCAGTACTTC	CASSAGQGETYEQYF
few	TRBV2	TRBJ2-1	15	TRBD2	TGTGCCAGCAGTGCCCAGCGGGGGGTATACAATGAGCAGTTCTTC	CASSAQRGVYNEQFF
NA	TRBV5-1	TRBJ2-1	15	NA	TGCGCCAGCAGCCTTCGGGCGGGCGGGGTCGATGAGCAGTTCTTC	CASSLRAGGVDEQFF
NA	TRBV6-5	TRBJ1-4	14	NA	TGTGCCAGCAGCAGGACAACAACTAATGAAAAACTGTTTTTT	CASSRTTTNEKLFF
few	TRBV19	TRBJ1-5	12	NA	TGTGCCAGTAGTTTCGGGTCTCAGCCCCAGCATTTT	CASSFGSQPQHF
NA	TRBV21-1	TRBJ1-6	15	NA	TGTGCCAGCAGCAAAAAGGGGGACAGAAATTCACCCCTCCACTTT	CASSKKGDRNSPLHF